Detailed here is one T cell receptor beta chain. The CD8+ and CD4+ T cells were negatively isolated, with the TEMRA cells enriched by FACS. The data were taken from a study of CD8 T cells in Susac syndrome. With 7 bases clipped from V and 0 bases from J, the junction kept 15 bases outside the gene matches. This CDR3 contains 17 residues. The germline gives CDR1 DFQATT, CDR2 SNEGSKA (reference sequence). The authors reverse transcribed roughly 0.5 to 1 ug RNA with random hexamers. TCRdb itself ran the immunoSEQ multiplex PCR reads through MiXCR, one entry per CDR3 protein. The table includes roughly 150,000 distinct CDR3 sequences, over 95% detected once.

The sample taken for sequencing was CD8+ T cells from PBMCs. The chain carries TRBV20-1 and TRBJ1-5, with 7 bases that match TRBD1. The source is a human donor with multiple sclerosis. CDR3 sequence: CSGVRGQRGYSNQPQHF. CDR3 in DNA: TGCAGTGGGGTAAGGGGACAGAGAGGTTATAGCAATCAGCCCCAGCATTTT.